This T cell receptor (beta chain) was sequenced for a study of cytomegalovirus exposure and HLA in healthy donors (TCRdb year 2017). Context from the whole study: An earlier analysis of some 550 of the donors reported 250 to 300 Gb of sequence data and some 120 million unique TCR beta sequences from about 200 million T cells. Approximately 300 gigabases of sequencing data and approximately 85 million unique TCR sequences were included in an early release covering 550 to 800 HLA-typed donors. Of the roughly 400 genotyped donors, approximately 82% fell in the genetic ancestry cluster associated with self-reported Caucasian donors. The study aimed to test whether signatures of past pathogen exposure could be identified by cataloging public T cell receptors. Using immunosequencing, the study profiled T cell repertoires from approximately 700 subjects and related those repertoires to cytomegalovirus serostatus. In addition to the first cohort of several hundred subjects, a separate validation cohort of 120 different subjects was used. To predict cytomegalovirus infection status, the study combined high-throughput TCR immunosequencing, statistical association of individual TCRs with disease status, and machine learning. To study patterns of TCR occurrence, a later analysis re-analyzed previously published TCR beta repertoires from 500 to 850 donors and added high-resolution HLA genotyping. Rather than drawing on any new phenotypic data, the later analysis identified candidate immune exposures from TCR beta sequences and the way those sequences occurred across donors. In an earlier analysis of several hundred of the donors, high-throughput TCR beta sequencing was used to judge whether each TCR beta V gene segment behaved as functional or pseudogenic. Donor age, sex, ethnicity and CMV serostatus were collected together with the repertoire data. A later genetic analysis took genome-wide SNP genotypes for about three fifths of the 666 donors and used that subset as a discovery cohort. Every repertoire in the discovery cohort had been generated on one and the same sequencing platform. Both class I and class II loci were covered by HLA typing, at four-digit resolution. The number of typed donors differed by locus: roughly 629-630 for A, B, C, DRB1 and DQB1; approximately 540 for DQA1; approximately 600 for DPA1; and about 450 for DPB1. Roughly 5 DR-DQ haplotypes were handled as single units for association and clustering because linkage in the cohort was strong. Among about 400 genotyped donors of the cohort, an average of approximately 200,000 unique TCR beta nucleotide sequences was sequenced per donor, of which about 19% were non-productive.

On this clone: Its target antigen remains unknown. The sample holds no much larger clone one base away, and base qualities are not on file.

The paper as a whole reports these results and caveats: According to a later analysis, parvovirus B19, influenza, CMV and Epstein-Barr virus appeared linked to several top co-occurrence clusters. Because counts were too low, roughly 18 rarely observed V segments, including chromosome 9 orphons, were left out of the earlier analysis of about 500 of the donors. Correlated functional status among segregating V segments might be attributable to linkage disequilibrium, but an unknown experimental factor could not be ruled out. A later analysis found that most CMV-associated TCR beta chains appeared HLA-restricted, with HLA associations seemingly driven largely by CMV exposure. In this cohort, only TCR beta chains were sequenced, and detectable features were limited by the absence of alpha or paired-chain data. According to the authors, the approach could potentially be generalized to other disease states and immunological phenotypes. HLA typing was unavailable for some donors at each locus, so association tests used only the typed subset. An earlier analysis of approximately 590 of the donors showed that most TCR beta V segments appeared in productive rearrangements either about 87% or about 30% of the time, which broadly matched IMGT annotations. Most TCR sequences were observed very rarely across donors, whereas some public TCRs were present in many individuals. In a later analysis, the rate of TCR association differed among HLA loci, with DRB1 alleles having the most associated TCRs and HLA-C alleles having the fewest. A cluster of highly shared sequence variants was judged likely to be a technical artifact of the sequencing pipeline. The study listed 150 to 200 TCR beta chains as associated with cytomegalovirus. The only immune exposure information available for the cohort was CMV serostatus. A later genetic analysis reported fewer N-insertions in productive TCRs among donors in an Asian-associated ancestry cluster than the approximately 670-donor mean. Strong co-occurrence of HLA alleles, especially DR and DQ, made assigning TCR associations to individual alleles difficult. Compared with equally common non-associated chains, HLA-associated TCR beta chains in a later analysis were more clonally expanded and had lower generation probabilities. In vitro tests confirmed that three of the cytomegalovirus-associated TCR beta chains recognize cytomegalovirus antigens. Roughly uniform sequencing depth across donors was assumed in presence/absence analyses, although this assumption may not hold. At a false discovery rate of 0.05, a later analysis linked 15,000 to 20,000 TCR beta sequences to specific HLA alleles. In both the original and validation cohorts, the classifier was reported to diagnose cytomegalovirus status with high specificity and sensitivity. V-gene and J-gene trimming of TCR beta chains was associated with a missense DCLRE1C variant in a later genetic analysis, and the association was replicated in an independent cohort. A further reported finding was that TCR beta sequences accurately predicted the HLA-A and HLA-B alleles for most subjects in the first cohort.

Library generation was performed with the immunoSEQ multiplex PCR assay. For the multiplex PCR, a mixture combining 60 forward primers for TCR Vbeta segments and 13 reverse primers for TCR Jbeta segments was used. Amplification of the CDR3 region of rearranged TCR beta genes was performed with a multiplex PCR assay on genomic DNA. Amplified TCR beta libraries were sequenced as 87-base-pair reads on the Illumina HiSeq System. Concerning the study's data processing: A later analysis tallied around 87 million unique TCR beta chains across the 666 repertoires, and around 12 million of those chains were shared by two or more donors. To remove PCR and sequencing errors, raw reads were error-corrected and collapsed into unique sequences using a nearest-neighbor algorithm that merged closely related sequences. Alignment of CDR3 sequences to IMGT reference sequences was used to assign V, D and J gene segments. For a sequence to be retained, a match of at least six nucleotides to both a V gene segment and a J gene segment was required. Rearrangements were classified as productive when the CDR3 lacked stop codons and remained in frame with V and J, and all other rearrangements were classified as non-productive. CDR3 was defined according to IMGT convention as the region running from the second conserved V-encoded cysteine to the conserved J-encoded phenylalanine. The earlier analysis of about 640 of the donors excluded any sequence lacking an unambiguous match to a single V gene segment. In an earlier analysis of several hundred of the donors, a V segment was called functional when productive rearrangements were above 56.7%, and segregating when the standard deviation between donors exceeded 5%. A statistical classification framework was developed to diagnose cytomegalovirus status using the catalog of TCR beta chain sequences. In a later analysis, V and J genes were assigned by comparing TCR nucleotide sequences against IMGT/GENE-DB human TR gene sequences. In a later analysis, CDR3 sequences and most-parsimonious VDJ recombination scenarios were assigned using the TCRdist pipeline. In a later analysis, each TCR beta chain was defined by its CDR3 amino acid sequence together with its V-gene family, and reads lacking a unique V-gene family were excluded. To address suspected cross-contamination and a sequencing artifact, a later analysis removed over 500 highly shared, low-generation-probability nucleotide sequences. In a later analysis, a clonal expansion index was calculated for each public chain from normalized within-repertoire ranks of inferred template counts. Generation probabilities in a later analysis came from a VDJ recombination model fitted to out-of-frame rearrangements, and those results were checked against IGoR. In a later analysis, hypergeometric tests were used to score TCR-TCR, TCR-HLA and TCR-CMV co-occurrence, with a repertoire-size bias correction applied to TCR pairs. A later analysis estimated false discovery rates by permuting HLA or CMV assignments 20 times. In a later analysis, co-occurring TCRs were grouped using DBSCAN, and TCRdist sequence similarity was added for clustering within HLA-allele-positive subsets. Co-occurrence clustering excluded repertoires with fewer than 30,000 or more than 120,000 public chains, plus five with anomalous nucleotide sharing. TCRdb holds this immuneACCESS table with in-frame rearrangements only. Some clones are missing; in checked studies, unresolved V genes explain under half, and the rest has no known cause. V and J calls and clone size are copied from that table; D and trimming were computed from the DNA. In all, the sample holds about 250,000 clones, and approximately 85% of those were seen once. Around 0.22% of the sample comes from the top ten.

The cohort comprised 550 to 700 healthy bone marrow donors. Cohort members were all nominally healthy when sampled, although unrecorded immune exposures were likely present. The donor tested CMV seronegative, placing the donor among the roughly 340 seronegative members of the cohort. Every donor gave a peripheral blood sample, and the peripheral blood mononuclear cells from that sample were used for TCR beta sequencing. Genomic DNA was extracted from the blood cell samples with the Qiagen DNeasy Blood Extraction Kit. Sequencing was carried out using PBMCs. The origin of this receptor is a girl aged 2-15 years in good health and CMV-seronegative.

The DNA reads TGCACCAGCAGCCAAGAGGGTCTAGCGGGGGGAGAAGGATACGAGCAGTACTTC. It is translated as CTSSQEGLAGGEGYEQYF. The chain is encoded by TRBV1 joined to TRBJ2-7; the D segment call TRBD2 is taken from the table without a DNA check. TRBV1 is a known pseudogene. Inclusive of the bounding cysteine and phenylalanine, the CDR3 is 18 residues long. Of all the DNA, just the CDR3 is kept, 54 bases in frame from base 1.